This entry describes one T cell receptor beta chain. Its antigen is as yet unknown. Compared with germline, one end of the junction differs, possibly owing to a read error. Study outcomes and limitations: The larger cohort examined one V-J beta rearrangement, not whole repertoires. In terms of TCR gene usage, tumor memory CD4+ T cells clustered together with blood and lymph node memory CD4+ cells, as well as with lymph node naive CD4+ cells.

Memory CD4+ cells were defined as CD4+CD45RO+CD25-. Per the germline V gene, CDR1 is DFQATT and CDR2 is SNEGSKA (reference sequence). There are 16 residues in the CDR3. Constant-region reverse primers amplified full-length variable regions, followed by semi-nested Nested Universal Primer A PCR. TCRdb re-called the 5' RACE reads with MiXCR, one entry per CDR3 protein. The data hold tens of thousands of distinct CDR3 sequences, with around a quarter observed a single time. The chain couples TRBV20-1 to TRBJ1-1; D gene ambiguous. The receptor comes from a female donor with breast cancer. The specimen sequenced was memory CD4+ T cells sorted from blood. Subset reported: memory CD4+ T cells, CD4+CD45RO+CD25-. The DNA of the CDR3 is TGCAGTGCTGGAGATCCTCAAGATCCCCTGGGGACTGAAGCTTTCTTT. Its translation: CSAGDPQDPLGTEAFF.